The 9 T cell receptor beta chains listed next were all sequenced from one sample in a study of T-cell memory formation after mild COVID-19. TCRdb independently ran MiXCR on the 5' RACE reads; one entry per CDR3 protein. Among about 560,000 distinct CDR3 sequences listed, approximately 19% were seen once. Source material: PBMCs or a T cell subset sorted from them (not recorded which). Receptor source: an adult woman who had mild COVID-19 (a few samples of this study predate the infection). Cell type and time point are not known.

This clonotype has a handful of counts. V usage is TRBV20-1 and J usage is TRBJ2-7; weak D call: TRBD1 (6 bases). Trimming took 3 bases from V and 3 from J, leaving 9 bases between them. CDR3 length: 12 residues. Germline CDR1 and CDR2: DFQATT and SNEGSKA (reference sequence). For the CDR3, the DNA is TGCAGTGCTAGCACAGGGTACTACGAGCAGTACTTC. Protein product: CSASTGYYEQYF.

This chain links TRBV9 with TRBJ2-2; 7 nucleotides match TRBD2. The CDR3 contains 15 residues. CDR1 is SGDLS, CDR2 YYNGEE, per germline. V trimming: 6 bases; J trimming: 4 bases; junction bases outside the gene matches: 9. CDR3 loop: CASTRPGGGTGELFF. CDR3 DNA: TGTGCCAGCACCCGACCGGGGGGAGGCACCGGGGAGCTGTTTTTT.

This clonotype was counted between two and nine times. This chain connects TRBV28 to TRBJ2-3; 9 bases fit TRBD1. The length of the CDR3 is 15 residues. V was pared by 7 bases and J by 5 bases, with 10 bases of the junction left unmatched. CDR1 and CDR2 (germline): MDHEN, SYDVKM. CDR3 protein: CASTVTQGAGDTQYF. CDR3 bases: TGTGCCAGCACCGTCACACAGGGGGCTGGAGATACGCAGTATTTT.

This chain connects TRBV19 to TRBJ2-7; TRBD2 is a possible D gene (6 bases). The CDR3 is 13 amino acids. CDR1 LNHDA and CDR2 SQIVND come from the germline V gene (reference sequence). The V and J ends lost 6 bases and 2 bases respectively, with 11 bases between them. The CDR3 protein is CASRGLPTYEQYF. In DNA, the CDR3 is TGTGCCAGTAGGGGACTTCCGACCTACGAGCAGTACTTC.

The rearrangement links TRBV6-6 to TRBJ2-5; 8 bases fit TRBD2. Germline loops: CDR1 MNHNY, CDR2 SVGAGI (reference sequence). V shed 7 bases and J 7 bases; nucleotides not matched to a gene: 11. This CDR3 spans 14 amino acids. The CDR3 region has the DNA TGTGCCAGCACCACACTAGCGGAGGGGGGGACCCAGTACTTC. This translates into CASTTLAEGGTQYF.

J is TRBJ2-1 and V is TRBV4-2; 11 bases are shared with TRBD2. Germline CDR1 and CDR2: LGHNA and YNFKEQ. The CDR3 extends over 15 amino acids. The junction had 7 bases not matched to a gene; V was cut back by 2 bases and J by 10 bases. CDR3 in amino acids: CASSQSLAGGWEQFF. CDR3 sequence (DNA): TGTGCCAGCAGCCAATCCCTAGCGGGGGGCTGGGAGCAGTTCTTC.

The CDR3: CSASGLAGADFIGTQYF. CDR3 nucleotides: TGCAGTGCTAGTGGACTAGCGGGAGCGGATTTTATCGGGACCCAGTACTTC. The V call is TRBV20-1, the J call TRBJ2-5; 13 positions match TRBD2. The germline CDR1 and CDR2 sequences are DFQATT and SNEGSKA (reference sequence). V was pared by 3 bases and J by 7 bases, with 14 bases of the junction left unmatched. The CDR3 spans 17 residues.

The V call is TRBV4-2, the J call TRBJ1-5, with TRBD1 identical over 7 bases. The CDR3 contains 13 residues. The V gene end was trimmed by 8 bases and the J gene end by 5 bases; junction bases not matched to a gene: 6. Germline values: CDR1 LGHNA, CDR2 YNFKEQ. The DNA of the CDR3 is TGTGCCAGCGCCTGGACAGGCGATCAGCCCCAGCATTTT. Protein sequence: CASAWTGDQPQHF.

In its sample, this clonotype was seen a few times. V gene TRBV29-1 combines with J gene TRBJ1-5; possibly TRBD1 for D (5 bases). V was cut by 5 bases and J by 2 bases, with 7 bases left in between. Germline CDR1 is SQVTM and CDR2 is ANQGSEA. The CDR3 covers 12 residues. Written as DNA, the CDR3 is TGCAGCGTTCGGGACGGCAATCAGCCCCAGCATTTT. Translation: CSVRDGNQPQHF.